This TCR beta chain was sequenced for a study of blood T cell repertoires in COVID-19. Study as a whole: The origin of the acute and convalescent COVID-19 samples was the United States, Italy and Spain. The analysed material was cDNA or gDNA that came from T cells, B-cell-depleted T cells, or PBMCs.

Per the original methods: It was from reference gene primer amplification that nucleated cell counts were estimated. Only in-frame clones appear in the TCRdb table, and some are missing; sequencing was by immunoSEQ multiplex PCR. The V and J calls and clone size are taken from that table; D and trimming were inferred from the DNA. The sample carries just over 650,000 clones, 90% recorded once. The germline gives CDR1 SGHAT, CDR2 FQNNGV. V lost 2 bases, J lost 4 bases, and 8 bases lay in between. The CDR3 loop spans 13 amino acids. This rearrangement joins TRBV11-2 to TRBJ1-1; D is uncertain. The specimen sequenced was peripheral blood. The source of this sequence is a young woman with acute or convalescent COVID-19. CDR3 amino acids: CASSLKLSTEAFF. In DNA form, the CDR3 reads TGTGCCAGCAGCTTAAAGCTCTCCACTGAAGCTTTCTTT.